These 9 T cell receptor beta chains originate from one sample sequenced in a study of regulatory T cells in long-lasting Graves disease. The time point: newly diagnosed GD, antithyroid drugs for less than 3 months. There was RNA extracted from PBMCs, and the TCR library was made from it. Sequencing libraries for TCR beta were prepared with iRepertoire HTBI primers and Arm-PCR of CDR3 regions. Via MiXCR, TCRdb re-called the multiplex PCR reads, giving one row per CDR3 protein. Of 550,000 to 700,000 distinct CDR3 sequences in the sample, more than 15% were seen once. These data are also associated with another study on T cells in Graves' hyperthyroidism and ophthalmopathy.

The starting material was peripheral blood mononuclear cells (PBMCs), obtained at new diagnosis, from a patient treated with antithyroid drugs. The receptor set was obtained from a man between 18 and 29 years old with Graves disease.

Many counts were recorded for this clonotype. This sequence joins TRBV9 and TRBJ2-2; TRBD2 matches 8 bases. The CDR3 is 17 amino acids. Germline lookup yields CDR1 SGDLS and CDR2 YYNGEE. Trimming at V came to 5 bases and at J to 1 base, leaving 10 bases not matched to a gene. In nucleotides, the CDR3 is TGTGCCAGCAGTCTGAACCGGGAGGGGTTGAACACCGGGGAGCTGTTTTTT. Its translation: CASSLNREGLNTGELFF.

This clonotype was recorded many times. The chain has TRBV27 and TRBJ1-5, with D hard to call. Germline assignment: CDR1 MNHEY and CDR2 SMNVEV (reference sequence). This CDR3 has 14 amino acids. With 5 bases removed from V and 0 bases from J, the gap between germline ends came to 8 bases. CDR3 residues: CASSRRDSNQPQHF. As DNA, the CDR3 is TGTGCCAGCAGTCGGAGAGATAGCAATCAGCCCCAGCATTTT.

DNA of the CDR3: TGTGCCACCAGCAGAGTGGGCAGGGGAGGAGAGCAGTTCTTC. Translating it yields CATSRVGRGGEQFF. The chain is built from TRBV15 and TRBJ2-1; either TRBD1 or TRBD2 may fit D (6 bases each). CDR1 is LNHNV, CDR2 YYDKDF, per germline (reference sequence). V lost 1 base to trimming and J lost 10 bases, with 14 bases between them. The CDR3 sequence is 14 residues long.

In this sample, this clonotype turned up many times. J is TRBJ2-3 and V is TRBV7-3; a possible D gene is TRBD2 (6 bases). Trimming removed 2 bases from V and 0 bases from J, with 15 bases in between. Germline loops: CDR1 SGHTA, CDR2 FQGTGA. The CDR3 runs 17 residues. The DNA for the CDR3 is TGTGCCAGCAGCTTAGGTCTCGGCGGGATAAGCACAGATACGCAGTATTTT. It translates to CASSLGLGGISTDTQYF.

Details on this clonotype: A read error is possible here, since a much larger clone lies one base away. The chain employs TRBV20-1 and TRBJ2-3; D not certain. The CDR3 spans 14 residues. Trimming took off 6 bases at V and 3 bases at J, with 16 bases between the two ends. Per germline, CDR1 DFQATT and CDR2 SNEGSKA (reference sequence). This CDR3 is CSAPTAELTDTQYF. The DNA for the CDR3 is TGCAGTGCGCCGACTGCAGAGTTGACAGATACGCAGTATTTT.

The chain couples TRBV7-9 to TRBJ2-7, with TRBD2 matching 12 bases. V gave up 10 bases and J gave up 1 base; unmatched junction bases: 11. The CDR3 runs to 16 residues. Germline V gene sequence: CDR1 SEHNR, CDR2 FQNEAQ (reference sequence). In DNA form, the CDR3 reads TGTGCCACCCAGGGACTAGCGGGCGGTTTTTCCTACGAGCAGTACTTC. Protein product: CATQGLAGGFSYEQYF. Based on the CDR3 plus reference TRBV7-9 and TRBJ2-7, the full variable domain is DTGVSQNPRHKITKRGQNVTFRCDPISEHNRLYWYRQTLGQGPEFLTYFQNEAQLEKSRLLSDRFSAERPKGSFSTLEIQRTEQGDSAMYLCATQGLAGGFSYEQYFGPGTRLTVT.

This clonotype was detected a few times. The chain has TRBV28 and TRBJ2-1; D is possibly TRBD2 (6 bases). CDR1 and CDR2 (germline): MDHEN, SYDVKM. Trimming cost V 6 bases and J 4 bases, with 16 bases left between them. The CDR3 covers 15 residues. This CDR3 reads CASSIGGGRYNEQFF. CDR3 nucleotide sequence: TGTGCCAGCAGCATCGGTGGGGGGAGGTACAATGAGCAGTTCTTC. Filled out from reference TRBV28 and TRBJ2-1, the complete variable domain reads DVKVTQSSRYLVKRTGEKVFLECVQDMDHENMFWYRQDPGLGLRLIYFSYDVKMKEKGDIPEGYSVSREKKERFSLILESASTNQTSMYLCASSIGGGRYNEQFFGPGTRLTVL.

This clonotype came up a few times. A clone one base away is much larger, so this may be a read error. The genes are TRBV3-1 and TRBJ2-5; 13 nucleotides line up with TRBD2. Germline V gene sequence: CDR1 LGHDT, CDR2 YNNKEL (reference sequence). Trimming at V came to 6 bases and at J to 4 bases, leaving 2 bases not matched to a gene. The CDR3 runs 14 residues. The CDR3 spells CASRRTSGRETQYF. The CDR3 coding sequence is TGTGCCAGCAGGCGGACTAGCGGGAGAGAGACCCAGTACTTC.

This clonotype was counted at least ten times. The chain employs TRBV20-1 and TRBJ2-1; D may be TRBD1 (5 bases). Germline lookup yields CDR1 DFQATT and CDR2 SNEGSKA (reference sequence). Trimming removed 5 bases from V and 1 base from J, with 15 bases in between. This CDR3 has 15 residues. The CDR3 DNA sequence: TGCAGTGCTGGGGCCCCTGGGCTATCCTACAATGAGCAGTTCTTC. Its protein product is CSAGAPGLSYNEQFF.